The clone carrying this TCR beta chain has a single count. Time point of the sample: persistent/refractory GD, antithyroid drugs over 5 years with positive TRAb. With RNA extracted from PBMCs as input, the TCR library was made. One endocrinology department in Xi'an, China, was where patients came from. The source of the sample is a study of regulatory T cells in long-lasting Graves disease. Trimming removed 4 bases from V and 0 bases from J, with 7 bases in between. This CDR3 region has 14 residues. In germline, CDR1 is ENHRY, CDR2 SYGVKD. Arm-PCR of CDR3 regions with iRepertoire HTBI primers generated TCR beta libraries. TCRdb reprocessed the multiplex PCR reads with MiXCR, giving one entry per CDR3 protein. The data show approximately 500,000 distinct CDR3 sequences, with roughly a fifth seen just once and roughly 7% held by the top ten.

This chain uses TRBV10-3 with TRBJ1-5, with TRBD1 as a possible D gene (5 bases). Source: peripheral blood mononuclear cells (PBMCs), taken when the disease was refractory, from a patient treated with antithyroid drugs. This clonotype was obtained from a female donor with Graves disease. The CDR3 reads CAISGDGSNQPQHF. Here the CDR3 DNA reads TGTGCCATCAGTGGGGACGGTAGCAATCAGCCCCAGCATTTT.